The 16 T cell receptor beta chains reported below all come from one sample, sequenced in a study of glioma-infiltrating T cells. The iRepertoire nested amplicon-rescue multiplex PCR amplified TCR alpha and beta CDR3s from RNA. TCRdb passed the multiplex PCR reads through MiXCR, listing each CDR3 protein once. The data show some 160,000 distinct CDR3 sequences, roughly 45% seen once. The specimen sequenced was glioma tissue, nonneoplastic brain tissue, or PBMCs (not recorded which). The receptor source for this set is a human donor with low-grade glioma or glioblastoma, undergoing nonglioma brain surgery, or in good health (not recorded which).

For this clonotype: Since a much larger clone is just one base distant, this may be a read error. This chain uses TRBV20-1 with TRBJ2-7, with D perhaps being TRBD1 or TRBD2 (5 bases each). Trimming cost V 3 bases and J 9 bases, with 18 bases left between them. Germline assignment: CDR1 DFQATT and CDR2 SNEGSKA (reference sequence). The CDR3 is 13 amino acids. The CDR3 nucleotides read TGCAGTGCTAGTGTTCCGGGAAAGGGGTCGCAGTACTTC. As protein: CSASVPGKGSQYF.

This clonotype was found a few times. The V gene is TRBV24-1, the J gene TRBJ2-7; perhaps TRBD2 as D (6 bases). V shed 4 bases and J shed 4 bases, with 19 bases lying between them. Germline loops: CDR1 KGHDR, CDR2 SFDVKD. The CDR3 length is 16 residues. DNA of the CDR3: TGTGCCACCAGTGACCAGCCGGGGGAGACGACATACGAGCAGTACTTC. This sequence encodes CATSDQPGETTYEQYF.

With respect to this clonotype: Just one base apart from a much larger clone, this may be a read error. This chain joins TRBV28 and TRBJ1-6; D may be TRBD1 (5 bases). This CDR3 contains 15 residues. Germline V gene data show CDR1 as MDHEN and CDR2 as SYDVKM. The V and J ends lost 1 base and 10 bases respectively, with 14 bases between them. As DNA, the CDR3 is TGTGCCAGCAGTTTATTAAAGGGGCTCGAATCACCCCTCCACTTT. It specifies CASSLLKGLESPLHF. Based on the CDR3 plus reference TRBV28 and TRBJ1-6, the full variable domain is DVKVTQSSRYLVKRTGEKVFLECVQDMDHENMFWYRQDPGLGLRLIYFSYDVKMKEKGDIPEGYSVSREKKERFSLILESASTNQTSMYLCASSLLKGLESPLHFGNGTRLTVT.

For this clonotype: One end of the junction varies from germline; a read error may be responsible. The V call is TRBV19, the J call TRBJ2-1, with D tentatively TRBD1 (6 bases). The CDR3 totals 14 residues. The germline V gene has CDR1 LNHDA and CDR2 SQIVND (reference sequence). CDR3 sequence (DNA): TGTGCCAGTACTATGGGGGACACCTACAATGGGCAGTTCTTC. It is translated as CASTMGDTYNGQFF.

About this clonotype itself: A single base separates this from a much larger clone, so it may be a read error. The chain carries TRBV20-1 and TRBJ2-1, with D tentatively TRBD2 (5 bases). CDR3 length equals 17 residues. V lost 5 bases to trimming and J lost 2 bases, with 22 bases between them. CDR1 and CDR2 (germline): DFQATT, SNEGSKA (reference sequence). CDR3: CSAPHGGLGPPYNEQFF. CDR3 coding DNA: TGCAGTGCTCCCCATGGAGGATTAGGACCTCCCTACAATGAGCAGTTCTTC.

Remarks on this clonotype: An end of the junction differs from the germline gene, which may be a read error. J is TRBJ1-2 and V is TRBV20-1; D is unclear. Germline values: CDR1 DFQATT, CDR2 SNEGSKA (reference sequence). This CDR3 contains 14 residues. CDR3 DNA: TGCAGTTCTAGAACCCGCGGCACTGACTATGGCTACACCTTC. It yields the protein CSSRTRGTDYGYTF.

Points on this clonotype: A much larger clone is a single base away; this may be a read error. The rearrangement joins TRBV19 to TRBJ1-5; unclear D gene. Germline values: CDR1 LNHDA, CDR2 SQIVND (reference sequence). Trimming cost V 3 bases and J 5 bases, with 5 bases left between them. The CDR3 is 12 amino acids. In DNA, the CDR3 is TGTGCCAGTAGTATTTGGTATCAGCCCCAGCATTTT. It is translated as CASSIWYQPQHF.

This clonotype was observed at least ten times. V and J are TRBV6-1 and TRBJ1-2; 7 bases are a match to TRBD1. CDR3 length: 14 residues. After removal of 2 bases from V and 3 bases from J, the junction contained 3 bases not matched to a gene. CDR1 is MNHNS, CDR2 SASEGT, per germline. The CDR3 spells CASSERTGDYGYTF. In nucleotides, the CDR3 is TGTGCCAGCAGTGAACGGACAGGTGACTATGGCTACACCTTC.

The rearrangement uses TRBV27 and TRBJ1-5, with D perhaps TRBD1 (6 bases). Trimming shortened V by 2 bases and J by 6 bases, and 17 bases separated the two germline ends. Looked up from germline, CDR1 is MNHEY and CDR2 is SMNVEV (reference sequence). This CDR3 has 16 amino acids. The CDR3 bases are TGTGCCAGCAGTTTAAATGAGGCCCTAGGGGGTCAGCCCCAGCATTTT. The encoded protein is CASSLNEALGGQPQHF.

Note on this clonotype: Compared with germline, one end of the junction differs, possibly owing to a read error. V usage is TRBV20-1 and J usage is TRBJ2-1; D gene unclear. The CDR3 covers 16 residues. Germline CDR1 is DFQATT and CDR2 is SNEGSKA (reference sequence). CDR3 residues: CSARDRVCSRYNEQFF. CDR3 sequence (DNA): TGCAGTGCTCGAGATCGTGTCTGCAGCCGCTACAATGAGCAGTTCTTC.

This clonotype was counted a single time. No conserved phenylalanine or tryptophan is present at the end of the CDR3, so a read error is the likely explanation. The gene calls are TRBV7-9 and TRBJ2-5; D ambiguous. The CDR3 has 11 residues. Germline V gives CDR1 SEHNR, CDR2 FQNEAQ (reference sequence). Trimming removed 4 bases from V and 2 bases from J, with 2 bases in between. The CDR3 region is CASSSQETQYY. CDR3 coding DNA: TGTGCCAGCAGCTCTCAAGAGACCCAGTACTAC.

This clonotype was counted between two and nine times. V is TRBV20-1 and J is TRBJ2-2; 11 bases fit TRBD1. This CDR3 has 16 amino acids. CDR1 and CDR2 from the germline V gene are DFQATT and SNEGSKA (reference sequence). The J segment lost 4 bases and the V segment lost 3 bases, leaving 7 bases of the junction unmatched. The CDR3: CSASLTGTGGTGELFF. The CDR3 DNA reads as TGCAGTGCTAGCCTAACCGGGACAGGGGGCACCGGGGAGCTGTTTTTT.

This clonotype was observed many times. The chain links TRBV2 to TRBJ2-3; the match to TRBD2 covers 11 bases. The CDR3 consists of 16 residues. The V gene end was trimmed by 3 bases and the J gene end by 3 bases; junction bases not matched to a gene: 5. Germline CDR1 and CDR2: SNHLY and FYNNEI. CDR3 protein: CASSELAGGVTDTQYF. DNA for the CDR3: TGTGCCAGCAGTGAGTTAGCGGGAGGGGTGACAGATACGCAGTATTTT. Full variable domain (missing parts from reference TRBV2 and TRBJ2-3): EPEVTQTPSHQVTQMGQEVILRCVPISNHLYFYWYRQILGQKVEFLVSFYNNEISEKSEIFDDQFSVERPDGSNFTLKIRSTKLEDSAMYFCASSELAGGVTDTQYFGPGTRLTVL.

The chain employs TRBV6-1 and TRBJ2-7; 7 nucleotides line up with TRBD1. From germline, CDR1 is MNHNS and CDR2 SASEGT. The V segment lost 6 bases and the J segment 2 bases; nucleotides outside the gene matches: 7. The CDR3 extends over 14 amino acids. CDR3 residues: CASRVLGGTYEQYF. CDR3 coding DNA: TGTGCCAGCAGGGTTCTAGGGGGCACCTACGAGCAGTACTTC.

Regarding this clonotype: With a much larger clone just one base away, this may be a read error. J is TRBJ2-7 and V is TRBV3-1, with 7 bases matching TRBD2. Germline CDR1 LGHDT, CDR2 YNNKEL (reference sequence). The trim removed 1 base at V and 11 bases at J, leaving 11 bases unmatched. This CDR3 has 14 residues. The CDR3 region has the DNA TGTGCCAGCAGCCAAGGGGACTATCAAGAGACCGAGTACTTC. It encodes CASSQGDYQETEYF.

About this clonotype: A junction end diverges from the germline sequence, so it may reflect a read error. The CDR3 region is CARDRGEGTEGFF. The CDR3 DNA reads TGTGCCAGAGACAGGGGAGAAGGCACTGAAGGTTTCTTT. This chain joins TRBV6-2 or TRBV6-3 and TRBJ1-1; 8 bases are shared with TRBD1. The CDR3 has 13 residues. CDR1 is MNHEY and CDR2 is SVGEGT in the germline V gene.